The rows below give T cell receptor beta chains drawn from one sample of a study of T cell responses to AZD1222 COVID-19 vaccine. Clones were read by immunoSEQ multiplex PCR, and TCRdb kept only the in-frame ones, dropping some. Of around 170,000 clones listed, about nine tenths are singletons. The sample in question was peripheral blood, obtained on day 0 of AZD1222 vaccination. These receptors all come from an adult in good health. The CDR3 runs from the conserved cysteine through the conserved F or W. The order of the fields is CDR3 DNA, CDR3 protein, J gene, V gene, D gene, CDR3 length, clone size. The D gene is left open where the match is weak. Rows give clone size only sometimes, using once, few, many, or a class for an expanded clone.

CDR3 DNA: TGTGCCAGTAGTACGCAATCAGGGGGCCGGCAGCCCCAGCATTTT
CDR3 protein: CASSTQSGGRQPQHF
J gene: TRBJ1-5
V gene: TRBV19
D gene: TRBD1
CDR3 length: 15
clone size: .

CDR3 DNA: TGTGCCAGCAGTGAGACTAGCGGGGGCCCCTACGAGCAGTACTTC
CDR3 protein: CASSETSGGPYEQYF
J gene: TRBJ2-7
V gene: TRBV6-2/TRBV6-3
D gene: TRBD2
CDR3 length: 15
clone size: .

CDR3 DNA: TGTGCCAGCAGTTTAGTGAACACTGAAGCTTTCTTT
CDR3 protein: CASSLVNTEAFF
J gene: TRBJ1-1
V gene: TRBV28
D gene: .
CDR3 length: 12
clone size: .

CDR3 DNA: TGTGCCAGCAGTTACTCCGGGGGCCAGGGGGAGACCCAGTACTTC
CDR3 protein: CASSYSGGQGETQYF
J gene: TRBJ2-5
V gene: TRBV6-5
D gene: .
CDR3 length: 15
clone size: .

CDR3 DNA: TGTGCCAGCGCTAGGCGAGGCGAGCAGTACTTC
CDR3 protein: CASARRGEQYF
J gene: TRBJ2-7
V gene: TRBV7-9
D gene: .
CDR3 length: 11
clone size: .

CDR3 DNA: TGTGCCAGCAGCTACTTGAAGGGACAGGGGACCATTGAAGCTTTCTTT
CDR3 protein: CASSYLKGQGTIEAFF
J gene: TRBJ1-1
V gene: TRBV7-9
D gene: TRBD1
CDR3 length: 16
clone size: .

CDR3 DNA: TGTGCCAGTAGTACCGCCCTCGGGCGCCCCGAGGGTCAGCCCCAGCATTTT
CDR3 protein: CASSTALGRPEGQPQHF
J gene: TRBJ1-5
V gene: TRBV19
D gene: .
CDR3 length: 17
clone size: once

CDR3 DNA: TGTGCCAGCAGCTTGGTTAAGAGCACTGAAGCTTTCTTT
CDR3 protein: CASSLVKSTEAFF
J gene: TRBJ1-1
V gene: TRBV5-5
D gene: .
CDR3 length: 13
clone size: .

CDR3 DNA: TGTGCCAGCAGGGACGGGTCCGAGCAGTACTTC
CDR3 protein: CASRDGSEQYF
J gene: TRBJ2-7
V gene: TRBV6-5
D gene: .
CDR3 length: 11
clone size: .

CDR3 DNA: TGCGCCAGCAGCTTGGGATTGATGGGTCGAGACTACGAGCAGTACTTC
CDR3 protein: CASSLGLMGRDYEQYF
J gene: TRBJ2-7
V gene: TRBV5-1
D gene: .
CDR3 length: 16
clone size: .

CDR3 DNA: TGTGCCAGCAGGATCGCGGGGGGCGACACCGGGGAGCTGTTTTTT
CDR3 protein: CASRIAGGDTGELFF
J gene: TRBJ2-2
V gene: TRBV28
D gene: TRBD2
CDR3 length: 15
clone size: .

CDR3 DNA: TGTGCCAGCAGCTTAGGCGAGCCCCAGCATTTT
CDR3 protein: CASSLGEPQHF
J gene: TRBJ1-5
V gene: TRBV5-8
D gene: .
CDR3 length: 11
clone size: .

CDR3 DNA: TGTGCCAGCAGCCTCCATACCGACGAGCAGTACTTC
CDR3 protein: CASSLHTDEQYF
J gene: TRBJ2-7
V gene: TRBV3-1/TRBV3-2
D gene: .
CDR3 length: 12
clone size: .

CDR3 DNA: TGTGCCAGCAGTTACTCCCCTCCGCGGGGGGGCTTCGACGAGCAGTACTTC
CDR3 protein: CASSYSPPRGGFDEQYF
J gene: TRBJ2-7
V gene: TRBV6-2/TRBV6-3
D gene: TRBD2
CDR3 length: 17
clone size: .

CDR3 DNA: TGCGCCAGCAGCTTGGGGGCATCGAACACTGAAGCTTTCTTT
CDR3 protein: CASSLGASNTEAFF
J gene: TRBJ1-1
V gene: TRBV5-1
D gene: .
CDR3 length: 14
clone size: once

CDR3 DNA: TGCGCCAGCAGTCTAGAGGGCTCTGGAAACACCATATATTTT
CDR3 protein: CASSLEGSGNTIYF
J gene: TRBJ1-3
V gene: TRBV5-1
D gene: .
CDR3 length: 14
clone size: .

CDR3 DNA: TGTGCCAGCCGAGCCGGGGGCACAGATACGCAGTATTTT
CDR3 protein: CASRAGGTDTQYF
J gene: TRBJ2-3
V gene: TRBV6-5
D gene: .
CDR3 length: 13
clone size: once

CDR3 DNA: TGTGCCAGTACGATTACAATCGGAAACACCATATATTTT
CDR3 protein: CASTITIGNTIYF
J gene: TRBJ1-3
V gene: TRBV19
D gene: .
CDR3 length: 13
clone size: .

CDR3 DNA: TGTGCCAGCAGTTTGTTCCCCCAGAAGAAGAAGGAGGCACCCCTCCACTTT
CDR3 protein: CASSLFPQKKKEAPLHF
J gene: TRBJ1-6
V gene: TRBV28
D gene: .
CDR3 length: 17
clone size: .

CDR3 DNA: TGTGCCACCAGCAGAGATCCCACAGGGGGTGAAAAACTGTTTTTT
CDR3 protein: CATSRDPTGGEKLFF
J gene: TRBJ1-4
V gene: TRBV15
D gene: TRBD1
CDR3 length: 15
clone size: .

CDR3 DNA: TGTGCCACCAGGGGACAGGGGGCAAGGGACAATGAGCAGTTCTTC
CDR3 protein: CATRGQGARDNEQFF
J gene: TRBJ2-1
V gene: TRBV24-1
D gene: TRBD1
CDR3 length: 15
clone size: .

CDR3 DNA: TGTGCCAGCAGTTTACCCATCCCCTCCGGGACCCGGCAGCATCGGGAAGAAAAACTGTTTTTT
CDR3 protein: CASSLPIPSGTRQHREEKLFF
J gene: TRBJ1-4
V gene: TRBV27
D gene: .
CDR3 length: 21
clone size: .

CDR3 DNA: TGTGCCAGCAGTCCCTTCGCGGGCCAGAGCATGAGGGTCTATGGCTACACCTTC
CDR3 protein: CASSPFAGQSMRVYGYTF
J gene: TRBJ1-2
V gene: TRBV6-6
D gene: .
CDR3 length: 18
clone size: .

CDR3 DNA: TGTGCCAGCAGTTTTGGACCCGCCGTCGGCCAGTACTTC
CDR3 protein: CASSFGPAVGQYF
J gene: TRBJ2-5
V gene: TRBV28
D gene: .
CDR3 length: 13
clone size: .

CDR3 DNA: TGTGCCAGCAGCTCTAGCTGGGACTACGAGCAGTACTTC
CDR3 protein: CASSSSWDYEQYF
J gene: TRBJ2-7
V gene: TRBV7-2
D gene: .
CDR3 length: 13
clone size: .

CDR3 DNA: TGTGCCAGCGCGAAGGCGGGGGAGGTTGGCTCACCCCTCCACTTT
CDR3 protein: CASAKAGEVGSPLHF
J gene: TRBJ1-6
V gene: TRBV6-5
D gene: .
CDR3 length: 15
clone size: .

CDR3 DNA: TGTGCCAGCAGTTTTCCCAGGGGCGGTCATAATTCACCCCTCCACTTT
CDR3 protein: CASSFPRGGHNSPLHF
J gene: TRBJ1-6
V gene: TRBV28
D gene: .
CDR3 length: 16
clone size: .

CDR3 DNA: TGTGCCAGCAGTTTATCGACAGGGAGCTCCTACGAGCAGTACTTC
CDR3 protein: CASSLSTGSSYEQYF
J gene: TRBJ2-7
V gene: TRBV28
D gene: TRBD1
CDR3 length: 15
clone size: .

CDR3 DNA: TGTGCCAGCAGTTACGCGCCTCTAGCGGGGGTTGAGACCCAGTACTTC
CDR3 protein: CASSYAPLAGVETQYF
J gene: TRBJ2-5
V gene: TRBV6-5
D gene: TRBD2
CDR3 length: 16
clone size: once

CDR3 DNA: TGTGCCAGCAGCTTAGCCAGTGGCGAAAAACTGTTTTTT
CDR3 protein: CASSLASGEKLFF
J gene: TRBJ1-4
V gene: TRBV7-9
D gene: .
CDR3 length: 13
clone size: .

CDR3 DNA: TGTGCCAGCAGTGAAGGCCTTTGGACAGGGGCGGATACGCAGTATTTT
CDR3 protein: CASSEGLWTGADTQYF
J gene: TRBJ2-3
V gene: TRBV6-1
D gene: TRBD1
CDR3 length: 16
clone size: once

CDR3 DNA: TGTGCCAGCACCTTCCTACAGTATAGCAATCAGCCCCAGCATTTT
CDR3 protein: CASTFLQYSNQPQHF
J gene: TRBJ1-5
V gene: TRBV6-4
D gene: .
CDR3 length: 15
clone size: .

CDR3 DNA: TGTGCCAGCGGAGAGGCAATCCAAGAGACCCAGTACTTC
CDR3 protein: CASGEAIQETQYF
J gene: TRBJ2-5
V gene: TRBV28
D gene: .
CDR3 length: 13
clone size: .

CDR3 DNA: TGCGCCAGCAGCTTGGACCAGGGGGGTTTGAGCTCCTACAATGAGCAGTTCTTC
CDR3 protein: CASSLDQGGLSSYNEQFF
J gene: TRBJ2-1
V gene: TRBV5-1
D gene: .
CDR3 length: 18
clone size: .

CDR3 DNA: TGTGCCAGCAGCTTAGATCTGGGACACCACCGCGGTCAGCCCCAGCATTTT
CDR3 protein: CASSLDLGHHRGQPQHF
J gene: TRBJ1-5
V gene: TRBV11-2
D gene: .
CDR3 length: 17
clone size: .

CDR3 DNA: TGTGCCAGCAGCTCAGACAGGGTATCCCAGCCCCAGCATTTT
CDR3 protein: CASSSDRVSQPQHF
J gene: TRBJ1-5
V gene: TRBV6-6
D gene: TRBD1
CDR3 length: 14
clone size: .

CDR3 DNA: TGTGCCAGCAGTTCCAGGGTTGGCGAGCAGTACTTC
CDR3 protein: CASSSRVGEQYF
J gene: TRBJ2-7
V gene: TRBV6-5
D gene: .
CDR3 length: 12
clone size: .

CDR3 DNA: TGTGCCAGCAGAGGGTTCACAGATACGCAGTATTTT
CDR3 protein: CASRGFTDTQYF
J gene: TRBJ2-3
V gene: TRBV27
D gene: .
CDR3 length: 12
clone size: .

CDR3 DNA: TGTGCCAGCAGTCATGGGAATGAGCAGTTCTTC
CDR3 protein: CASSHGNEQFF
J gene: TRBJ2-1
V gene: TRBV3-1/TRBV3-2
D gene: .
CDR3 length: 11
clone size: once

CDR3 DNA: TGTGCCAGCAGTCCTACCGGGACAGAAGCTAACTATGGCTACACCTTC
CDR3 protein: CASSPTGTEANYGYTF
J gene: TRBJ1-2
V gene: TRBV28
D gene: TRBD1
CDR3 length: 16
clone size: .

CDR3 DNA: TGTGCCAGCAGTTACTCTGGTCAGGGTGATCAGCCCCAGCATTTT
CDR3 protein: CASSYSGQGDQPQHF
J gene: TRBJ1-5
V gene: TRBV6-2/TRBV6-3
D gene: .
CDR3 length: 15
clone size: .

CDR3 DNA: TGTGCCAGCAGTGAATATGTTTGGCAGGGGAGCGTTGGAAACACCATATATTTT
CDR3 protein: CASSEYVWQGSVGNTIYF
J gene: TRBJ1-3
V gene: TRBV6-1
D gene: .
CDR3 length: 18
clone size: .

CDR3 DNA: TGTGCCAGCAGCCAATGGGGGCGCCAAGAGACCCAGTACTTC
CDR3 protein: CASSQWGRQETQYF
J gene: TRBJ2-5
V gene: TRBV7-3
D gene: .
CDR3 length: 14
clone size: .

CDR3 DNA: TGTGCCAGCAGTTTCTGGGGGACTGAAGCTTTCTTT
CDR3 protein: CASSFWGTEAFF
J gene: TRBJ1-1
V gene: TRBV27
D gene: .
CDR3 length: 12
clone size: .

CDR3 DNA: TGCGCCAGCAATTGGGAAGATACGCAGTATTTT
CDR3 protein: CASNWEDTQYF
J gene: TRBJ2-3
V gene: TRBV10-1
D gene: .
CDR3 length: 11
clone size: once

CDR3 DNA: TGTGCCAGCACCCTCGGGGGGCGCATGAACACTGAAGCTTTCTTT
CDR3 protein: CASTLGGRMNTEAFF
J gene: TRBJ1-1
V gene: TRBV28
D gene: .
CDR3 length: 15
clone size: once

CDR3 DNA: TGTGCCAGCAGCTTATCTTCTGAGACCCAGTACTTC
CDR3 protein: CASSLSSETQYF
J gene: TRBJ2-5
V gene: TRBV7-2
D gene: .
CDR3 length: 12
clone size: once

CDR3 DNA: TGCGCCAGCACCTGGGGGAGTAACTATGGCTACACCTTC
CDR3 protein: CASTWGSNYGYTF
J gene: TRBJ1-2
V gene: TRBV5-1
D gene: .
CDR3 length: 13
clone size: .

CDR3 DNA: TGTGCCAGCAGTTTAGCACAGGGCACTTACGAGCAGTACTTC
CDR3 protein: CASSLAQGTYEQYF
J gene: TRBJ2-7
V gene: TRBV28
D gene: .
CDR3 length: 14
clone size: .

CDR3 DNA: TGCGCCAGCAGCTTGTCGGGGAGGCGGGACACTGAAGCTTTCTTT
CDR3 protein: CASSLSGRRDTEAFF
J gene: TRBJ1-1
V gene: TRBV5-1
D gene: .
CDR3 length: 15
clone size: .

CDR3 DNA: TGCGCCAGCAGCACGGTTAACACTGAAGCTTTCTTT
CDR3 protein: CASSTVNTEAFF
J gene: TRBJ1-1
V gene: TRBV5-1
D gene: .
CDR3 length: 12
clone size: .

CDR3 DNA: TGTGCCAGCAGCCAAGATAGGGGTGTCAGGGGCTACACCTTC
CDR3 protein: CASSQDRGVRGYTF
J gene: TRBJ1-2
V gene: TRBV4-2
D gene: .
CDR3 length: 14
clone size: .

CDR3 DNA: TGTGCCACCAGCAGTCCAGATAGTAGCAATCAGCCCCAGCATTTT
CDR3 protein: CATSSPDSSNQPQHF
J gene: TRBJ1-5
V gene: TRBV15
D gene: .
CDR3 length: 15
clone size: .

CDR3 DNA: TGTGCCAGCAGTGACAGGGTGGACACTGAAGCTTTCTTT
CDR3 protein: CASSDRVDTEAFF
J gene: TRBJ1-1
V gene: TRBV25-1
D gene: .
CDR3 length: 13
clone size: .

CDR3 DNA: TGTGCCAGCAGTTCAGCAGGGAGTGTTGGAGCTTTCTTT
CDR3 protein: CASSSAGSVGAFF
J gene: TRBJ1-1
V gene: TRBV7-9
D gene: .
CDR3 length: 13
clone size: .